This TCR beta chain was recovered during a study of OX40 agonist ivuxolimab in advanced cancers. Study background: Those treated in dose escalation had hepatocellular carcinoma, melanoma, renal cell cancer or head and neck cancer. Partial responses were achieved by three patients, one with hepatocellular carcinoma and two with cutaneous melanoma. Anti-PD-1, anti-PD-L1 or anti-CTLA-4 therapy given earlier was allowed, and 40% had some.

With 1 base removed from V and 7 bases from J, the gap between germline ends came to 14 bases. Looked up from germline, CDR1 is SGHAT and CDR2 is FQNNGV. The CDR3 is made up of 15 amino acids. Assay used: immunoSEQ multiplex PCR; TCRdb lists only in-frame clones, some missing. Of 75,000 to 90,000 clones listed, 85% to 95% are singletons. Study results and limitations: Partly responding patients at 0.1-3.0 mg/kg showed some of the smallest clonal expansion.

A note on this clone: As yet, its antigen is unknown.

This chain connects TRBV11-2 to TRBJ1-5; no reliable D call. The sample here was CD4+ or CD8+ T cells sorted from blood, taken in a trial of the OX40 agonist ivuxolimab. This sequence was found in an adult with an advanced solid tumor such as melanoma, head and neck, liver or kidney cancer. CDR3 sequence (DNA): TGTGCCAGCAGCTTAGGGCAGGTGGGTGGGCAGCCCCAGCATTTT. It codes for CASSLGQVGGQPQHF.